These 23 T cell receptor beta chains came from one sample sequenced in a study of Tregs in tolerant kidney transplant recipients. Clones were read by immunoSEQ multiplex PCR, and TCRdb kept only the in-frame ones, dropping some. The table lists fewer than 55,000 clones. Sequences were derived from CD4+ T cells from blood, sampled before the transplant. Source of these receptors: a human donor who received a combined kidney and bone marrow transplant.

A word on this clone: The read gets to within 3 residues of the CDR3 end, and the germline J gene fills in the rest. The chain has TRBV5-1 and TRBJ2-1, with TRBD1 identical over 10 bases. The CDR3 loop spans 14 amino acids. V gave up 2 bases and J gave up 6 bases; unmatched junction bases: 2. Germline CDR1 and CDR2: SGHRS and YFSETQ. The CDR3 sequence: CASSFRDRGNEQFF. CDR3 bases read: TGCGCCAGCAGCTTCCGGGACAGGGGCAATGAG. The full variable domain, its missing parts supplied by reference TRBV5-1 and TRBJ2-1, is KAGVTQTPRYLIKTRGQQVTLSCSPISGHRSVSWYQQTPGQGLQFLFEYFSETQRNKGNFPGRFSGRQFSNSRSEMNVSTLELGDSALYLCASSFRDRGNEQFFGPGTRLTVL.

CDR3 sequence reads: CAWGGQAPYEQYF. CDR3 DNA, as far as it was read: TGTGCCTGGGGGGGACAGGCTCCCTACGAG. The chain combines TRBV30 with TRBJ2-7, with 8 bases matching TRBD1. The read is 3 residues too short to cover the CDR3 end, so that end is filled in from the germline J gene. This CDR3 region has 13 residues. V lost 5 bases and J lost 2; bases outside the gene matches: 5. Germline values: CDR1 GTSNPN, CDR2 SVGIG (reference sequence).

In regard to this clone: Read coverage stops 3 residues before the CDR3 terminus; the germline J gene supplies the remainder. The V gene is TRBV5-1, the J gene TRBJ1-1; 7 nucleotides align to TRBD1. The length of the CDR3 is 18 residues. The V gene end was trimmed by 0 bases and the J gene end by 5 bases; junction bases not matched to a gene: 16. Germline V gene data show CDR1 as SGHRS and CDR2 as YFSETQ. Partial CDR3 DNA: TGCGCCAGCAGCTTGGGACGTAACTACAGGGGTACTGGAACTGAA. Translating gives CASSLGRNYRGTGTE. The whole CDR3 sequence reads CASSLGRNYRGTGTEAFF.

The CDR3 DNA, read in part, is TGTGCCAGCTCACCAACGGGGGTGAACACCGGGGAG. Amino acid sequence: CASSPTGVNTGE. The CDR3 in its entirety is CASSPTGVNTGELFF. This chain joins TRBV18 and TRBJ2-2; D perhaps matches TRBD2 (6 bases). The CDR3 end is not reached by the read, which stops 3 residues before it; the germline J gene fills it in. Looked up from germline, CDR1 is KGHSH and CDR2 is LQKENI. CDR3 length equals 15 residues. V gave up 2 bases and J gave up 1 base, with 8 bases separating them. The complete variable domain, with remaining parts taken from reference TRBV18 and TRBJ2-2, reads NAGVMQNPRHLVRRRGQEARLRCSPMKGHSHVYWYRQLPEEGLKFMVYLQKENIIDESGMPKERFSAEFPKEGPSILRIQQVVRGDSAAYFCASSPTGVNTGELFFGEGSRLTVL.

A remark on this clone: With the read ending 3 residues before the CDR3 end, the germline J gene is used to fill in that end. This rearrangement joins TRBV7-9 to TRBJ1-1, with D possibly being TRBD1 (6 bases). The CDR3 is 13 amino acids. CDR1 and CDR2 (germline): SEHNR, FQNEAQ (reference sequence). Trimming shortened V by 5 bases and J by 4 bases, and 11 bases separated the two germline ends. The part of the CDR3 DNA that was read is TGTGCCAGCAGCATAAAGACAGGCACTGAA. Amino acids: CASSIKTGTE. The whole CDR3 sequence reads CASSIKTGTEAFF.

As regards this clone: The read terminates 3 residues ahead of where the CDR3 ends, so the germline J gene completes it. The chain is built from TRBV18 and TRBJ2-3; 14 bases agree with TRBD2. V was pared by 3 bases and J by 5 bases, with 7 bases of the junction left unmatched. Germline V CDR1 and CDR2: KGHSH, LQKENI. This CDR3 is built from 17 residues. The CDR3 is CASSPDLGLAGGDTQYF. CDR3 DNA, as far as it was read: TGTGCCAGCTCACCGGACTTAGGACTAGCGGGAGGAGATACG. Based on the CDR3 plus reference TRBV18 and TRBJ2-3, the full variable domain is NAGVMQNPRHLVRRRGQEARLRCSPMKGHSHVYWYRQLPEEGLKFMVYLQKENIIDESGMPKERFSAEFPKEGPSILRIQQVVRGDSAAYFCASSPDLGLAGGDTQYFGPGTRLTVL.

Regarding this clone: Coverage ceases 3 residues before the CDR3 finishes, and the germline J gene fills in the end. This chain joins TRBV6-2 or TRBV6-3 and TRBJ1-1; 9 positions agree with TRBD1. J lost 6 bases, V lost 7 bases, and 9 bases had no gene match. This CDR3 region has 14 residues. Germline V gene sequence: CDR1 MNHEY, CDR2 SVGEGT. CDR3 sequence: CASIEDRGLSEAFF. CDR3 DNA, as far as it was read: TGTGCCAGCATCGAGGACAGGGGCTTGTCTGAA.

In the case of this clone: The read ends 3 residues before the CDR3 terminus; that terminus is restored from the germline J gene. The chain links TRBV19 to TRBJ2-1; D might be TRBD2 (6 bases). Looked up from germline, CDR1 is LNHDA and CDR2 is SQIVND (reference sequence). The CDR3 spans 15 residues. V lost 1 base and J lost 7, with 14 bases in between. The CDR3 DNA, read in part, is TGTGCCAGTAGTATAGGTCGGGACTTGTCTAATGAG. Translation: CASSIGRDLSNE. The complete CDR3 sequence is CASSIGRDLSNEQFF.

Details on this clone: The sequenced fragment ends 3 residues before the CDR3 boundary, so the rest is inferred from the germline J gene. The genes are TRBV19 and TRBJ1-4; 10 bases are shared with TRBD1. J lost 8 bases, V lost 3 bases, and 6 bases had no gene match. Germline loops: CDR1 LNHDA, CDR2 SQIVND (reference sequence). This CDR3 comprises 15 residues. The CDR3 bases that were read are TGTGCCAGTAGTATCGGACAGGGGGTTGGAGAAAAA. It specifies CASSIGQGVGEK. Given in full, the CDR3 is CASSIGQGVGEKLFF.

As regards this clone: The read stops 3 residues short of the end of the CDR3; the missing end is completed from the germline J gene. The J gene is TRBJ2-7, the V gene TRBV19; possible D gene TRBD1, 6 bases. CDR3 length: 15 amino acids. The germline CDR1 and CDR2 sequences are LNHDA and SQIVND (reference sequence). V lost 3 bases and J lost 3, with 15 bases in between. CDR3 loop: CASSIIWQGSYEQYF. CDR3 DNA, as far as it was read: TGTGCCAGTAGTATCATTTGGCAGGGGAGCTACGAG. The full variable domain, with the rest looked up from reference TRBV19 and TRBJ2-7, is DGGITQSPKYLFRKEGQNVTLSCEQNLNHDAMYWYRQDPGQGLRLIYYSQIVNDFQKGDIAEGYSVSREKKESFPLTVTSAQKNPTAFYLCASSIIWQGSYEQYFGPGTRLTVT.

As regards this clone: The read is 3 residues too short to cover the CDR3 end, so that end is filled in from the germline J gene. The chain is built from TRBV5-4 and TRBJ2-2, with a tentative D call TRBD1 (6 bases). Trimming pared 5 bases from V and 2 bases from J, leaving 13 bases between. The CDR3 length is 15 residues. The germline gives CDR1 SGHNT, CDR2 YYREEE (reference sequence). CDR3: CASRPQGFNTGELFF. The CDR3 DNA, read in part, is TGTGCCAGCAGACCACAGGGATTCAACACCGGGGAG.

CDR3 protein: CASSQDARVSYEQYF. The part of the CDR3 DNA that was read is TGTGCCAGCAGCCAAGATGCCAGGGTATCCTACGAG. The chain recombines TRBV14 with TRBJ2-7, with a weak D call TRBD1 (5 bases). The missing CDR3 end, 3 residues past where the read stops, is filled in from the germline J gene. The CDR3 spans 15 residues. CDR1 and CDR2 (germline): SGHDN, FVKESK. Trimming removed 0 bases at V and 1 base at J, with 10 bases between.

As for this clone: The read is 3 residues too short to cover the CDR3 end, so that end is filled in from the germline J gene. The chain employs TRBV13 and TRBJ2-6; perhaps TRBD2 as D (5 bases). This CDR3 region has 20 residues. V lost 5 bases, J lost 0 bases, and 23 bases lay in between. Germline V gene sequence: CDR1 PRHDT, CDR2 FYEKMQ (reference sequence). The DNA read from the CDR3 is TGTGCCAGCAGCCACCGAGGACGGACTCTGCCTTCCTCTGGGGCCAACGTC. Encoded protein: CASSHRGRTLPSSGANV. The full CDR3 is CASSHRGRTLPSSGANVLTF.

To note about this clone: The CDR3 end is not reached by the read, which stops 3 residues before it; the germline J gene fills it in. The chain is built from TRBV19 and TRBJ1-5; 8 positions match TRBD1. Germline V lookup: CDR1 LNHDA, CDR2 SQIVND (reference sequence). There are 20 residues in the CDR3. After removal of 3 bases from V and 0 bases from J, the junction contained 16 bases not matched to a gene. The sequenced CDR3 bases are TGTGCCAGTAGTATGAGAGGAAGGGGCCAGGGGGCTTATAGCAATCAGCCC. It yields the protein CASSMRGRGQGAYSNQP. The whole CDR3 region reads CASSMRGRGQGAYSNQPQHF.

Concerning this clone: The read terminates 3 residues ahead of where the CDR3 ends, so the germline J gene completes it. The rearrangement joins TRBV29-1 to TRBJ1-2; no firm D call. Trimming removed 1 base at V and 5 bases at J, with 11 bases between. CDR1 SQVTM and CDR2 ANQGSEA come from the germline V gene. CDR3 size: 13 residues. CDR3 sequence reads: CSVEGSYFYGYTF. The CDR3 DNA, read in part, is TGCAGCGTTGAAGGGTCCTATTTTTATGGC.

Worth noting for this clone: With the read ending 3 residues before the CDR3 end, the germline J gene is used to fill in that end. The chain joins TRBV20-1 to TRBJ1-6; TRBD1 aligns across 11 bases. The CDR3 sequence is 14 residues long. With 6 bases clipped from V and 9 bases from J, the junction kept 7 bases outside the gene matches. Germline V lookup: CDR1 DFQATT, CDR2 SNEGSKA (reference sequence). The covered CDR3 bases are TGCAGTGCGGTAGGACAGGGGGCGGCTTCACCC. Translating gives CSAVGQGAASP. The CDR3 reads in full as CSAVGQGAASPLHF.

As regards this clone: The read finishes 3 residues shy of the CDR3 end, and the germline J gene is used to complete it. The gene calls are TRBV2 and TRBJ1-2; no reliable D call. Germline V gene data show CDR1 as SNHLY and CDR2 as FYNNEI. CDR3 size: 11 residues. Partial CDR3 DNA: TGTGCCAGCAGTGACAGTAACGGC. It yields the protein CASSDSNG. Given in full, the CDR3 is CASSDSNGYTF.

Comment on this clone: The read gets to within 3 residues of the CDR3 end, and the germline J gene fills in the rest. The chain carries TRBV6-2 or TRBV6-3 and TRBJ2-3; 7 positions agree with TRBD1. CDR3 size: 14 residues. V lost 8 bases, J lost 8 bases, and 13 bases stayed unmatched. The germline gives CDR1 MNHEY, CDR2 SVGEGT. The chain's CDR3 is CASSETGIVVTQYF. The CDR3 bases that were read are TGTGCCAGCTCGGAGACAGGGATAGTAGTTACG.

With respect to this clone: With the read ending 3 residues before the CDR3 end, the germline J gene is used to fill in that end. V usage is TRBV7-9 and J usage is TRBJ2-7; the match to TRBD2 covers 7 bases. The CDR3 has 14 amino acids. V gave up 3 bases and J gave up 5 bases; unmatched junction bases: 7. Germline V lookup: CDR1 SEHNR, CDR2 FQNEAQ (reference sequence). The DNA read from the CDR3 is TGTGCCAGCAGCTTTGTGCGGGAGTTCCACGAG. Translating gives CASSFVREFHE. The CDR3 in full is CASSFVREFHEQYF.

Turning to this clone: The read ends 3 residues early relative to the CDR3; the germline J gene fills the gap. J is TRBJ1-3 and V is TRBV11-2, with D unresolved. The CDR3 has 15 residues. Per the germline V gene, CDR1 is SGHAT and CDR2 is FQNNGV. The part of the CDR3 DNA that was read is TGTGCCAGCAGCCAACAGTCCGGCAAGCTATATACA. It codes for CASSQQSGKLYT. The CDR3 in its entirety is CASSQQSGKLYTIYF.

Partial CDR3 DNA: TGTGCCAGTAGCACAACAGGGTATCAGCCC. Its protein product is CASSTTGYQP. The entire CDR3 is CASSTTGYQPQHF. The gene calls are TRBV19 and TRBJ1-5, with D possibly being TRBD1 (6 bases). Read sequence stops 3 residues before the CDR3 end, and the germline J gene provides the missing end. V lost 6 bases to trimming and J lost 5 bases, with 11 bases between them. Germline CDR1 and CDR2: LNHDA and SQIVND (reference sequence). The CDR3 spans 13 residues. Variable domain in full (rest from reference TRBV19 and TRBJ1-5): DGGITQSPKYLFRKEGQNVTLSCEQNLNHDAMYWYRQDPGQGLRLIYYSQIVNDFQKGDIAEGYSVSREKKESFPLTVTSAQKNPTAFYLCASSTTGYQPQHFGDGTRLSIL.

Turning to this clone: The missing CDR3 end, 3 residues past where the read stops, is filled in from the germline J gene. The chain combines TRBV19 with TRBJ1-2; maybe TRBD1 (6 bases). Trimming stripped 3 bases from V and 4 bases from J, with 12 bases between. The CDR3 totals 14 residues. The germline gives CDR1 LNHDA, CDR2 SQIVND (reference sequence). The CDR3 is CASSIADRIYGYTF. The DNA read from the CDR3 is TGTGCCAGTAGTATTGCGGACAGAATCTATGGC.

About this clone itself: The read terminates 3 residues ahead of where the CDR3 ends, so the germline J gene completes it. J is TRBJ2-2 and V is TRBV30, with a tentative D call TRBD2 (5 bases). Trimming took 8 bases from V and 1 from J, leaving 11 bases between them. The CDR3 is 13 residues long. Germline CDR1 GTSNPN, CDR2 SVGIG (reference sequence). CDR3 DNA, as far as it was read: TGTGCCGGAGCGGCTGGGAACACCGGGGAG. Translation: CAGAAGNTGE. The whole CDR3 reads CAGAAGNTGELFF.